Below are 19 T cell receptor beta chains sequenced from a single sample in a study of STAT3 mutations in large granular lymphocyte leukemia. Study-level results: Every T-cell large granular lymphocyte leukemia patient had at least one immunodominant TCR beta clonotype.

For these TCRs, the target antigens are not known. The table came from immunoSEQ multiplex PCR; TCRdb's copy has only in-frame clones and leaves some out. The data hold over 30,000 clones, with around 86% observed a single time. What was sequenced was peripheral blood mononuclear cells. These TCRs come from a man aged 55 to 70 with T-cell large granular lymphocyte leukemia. Some clones in this sample may be carry-over from other donors' samples.

V is TRBV6-5 and J is TRBJ1-2; 7 positions match TRBD1. The V gene end was trimmed by 0 bases and the J gene end by 8 bases; junction bases not matched to a gene: 6. CDR3 length equals 14 residues. The germline gives CDR1 MNHEY, CDR2 SVGAGI. CDR3 sequence (DNA): TGTGCCAGCAGTTACTCGATAGGGGGCAAGGGCTACACCTTC. Its protein is CASSYSIGGKGYTF.

The chain combines TRBV13 with TRBJ2-1, with 9 bases aligning to TRBD2. The CDR3 length is 15 residues. Losses at the gene ends were 5 bases for V and 9 bases for J; bases not matched to a gene: 11. Germline lookup yields CDR1 PRHDT and CDR2 FYEKMQ (reference sequence). The CDR3: CASSPWTSALVEQFF. In DNA form, the CDR3 reads TGTGCCAGCAGCCCCTGGACTAGCGCCCTCGTTGAGCAGTTCTTC.

V usage is TRBV6-5 and J usage is TRBJ2-2, with D unclear. The CDR3 has 13 residues. The germline V gene has CDR1 MNHEY and CDR2 SVGAGI. The V end was cut by 5 bases, the J end by 4 bases, with 8 bases between. For the CDR3, the DNA is TGTGCCAGCAGTAAGGGATTCACCGGGGAGCTGTTTTTT. Its translation: CASSKGFTGELFF.

This clone was detected only once. This chain links TRBV7-3 with TRBJ2-7, with D hard to call. Germline values: CDR1 SGHTA, CDR2 FQGTGA. The CDR3 is 13 residues long. The ends were cut back, 5 bases at V and 3 bases at J, with 11 bases in the middle. The CDR3 here is CASSPKPSYEQYF. The CDR3 DNA is TGTGCCAGCAGCCCGAAGCCGAGCTACGAGCAGTACTTC.

The rearrangement joins TRBV6-6 to TRBJ2-5; D gene unclear. Germline loops: CDR1 MNHNY, CDR2 SVGAGI (reference sequence). This CDR3 is 14 amino acids long. Trimming pared 2 bases from V and 4 bases from J, leaving 11 bases between. The CDR3 spells CASSYEMMGETQYF. Here the CDR3 DNA reads TGTGCCAGCAGTTACGAGATGATGGGAGAGACCCAGTACTTC.

This clone has just one count. The chain couples TRBV5-4 to TRBJ2-3, with D unresolved. CDR3 size: 14 residues. In germline, CDR1 is SGHNT, CDR2 YYREEE (reference sequence). V was pared by 4 bases and J by 4 bases, with 13 bases between. For the CDR3, the DNA is TGTGCCAGCAGCCACAGCGATACGGCAGATACGCAGTATTTT. Translating gives CASSHSDTADTQYF.

The chain is built from TRBV2 and TRBJ2-5; TRBD1 is a possible D gene (5 bases). There are 16 residues in the CDR3. CDR1 and CDR2 from the germline V gene are SNHLY and FYNNEI. V lost 5 bases to trimming and J lost 5 bases, with 21 bases between them. The CDR3 sequence: CASSPLDLLGAETQYF. CDR3 sequence (DNA): TGTGCCAGCAGTCCCTTGGACCTTCTAGGGGCGGAGACCCAGTACTTC.

The J gene is TRBJ2-3, the V gene TRBV29-1; the D gene could be TRBD1 or TRBD2 (6 bases each). Trimming stripped 4 bases from V and 5 bases from J, with 13 bases between. CDR1 and CDR2 from the germline V gene are SQVTM and ANQGSEA. CDR3 length: 13 amino acids. In nucleotides, the CDR3 is TGCAGCGTTGGGAGGGGGGAGGTAGATACGCAGTATTTT. This translates into CSVGRGEVDTQYF.

The chain has TRBV5-1 and TRBJ2-7, with 9 bases that match TRBD1. J gave up 5 bases and V 1 base, and 4 bases lay outside the gene matches. The CDR3 loop spans 14 amino acids. CDR1 and CDR2 (germline): SGHRS, YFSETQ. As DNA, the CDR3 is TGCGCCAGCAGCTTGCGGGGACAGGGAGACGAGCAGTACTTC. This encodes CASSLRGQGDEQYF.

This clone showed up just a few times. The rearrangement joins TRBV7-9 to TRBJ1-5; D gene unclear. Germline CDR1 reads SEHNR; CDR2 reads FQNEAQ (reference sequence). The CDR3 consists of 16 residues. Trimming removed 1 base at V and 0 bases at J, with 10 bases between. The CDR3, as DNA: TGTGCCAGCAGCTTAGTGTCGGGGATTAGCAATCAGCCCCAGCATTTT. It yields the protein CASSLVSGISNQPQHF.

The chain recombines TRBV21-1 with TRBJ2-7; the D call TRBD2 from the table was never checked on the DNA. TRBV21-1 is described as a pseudogene. The CDR3 extends over 12 amino acids. The CDR3 reads CASTRGTYEQYF. CDR3 nucleotide sequence: TGTGCCAGCACGAGAGGGACCTACGAGCAGTACTTC.

This clone is a singleton in its sample. This chain links TRBV5-4 with TRBJ2-7, with TRBD2 matching 8 bases. From germline, CDR1 is SGHNT and CDR2 YYREEE (reference sequence). The junction had 15 bases not matched to a gene; V was cut back by 0 bases and J by 4 bases. This CDR3 has 18 amino acids. The CDR3 DNA reads TGTGCCAGCAGCTTGGACGGCGTCACTAGCGGAGGGGGGTACGAGCAGTACTTC. This codes for CASSLDGVTSGGGYEQYF. The full variable domain, completed using reference TRBV5-4 and TRBJ2-7, is ETGVTQSPTHLIKTRGQQVTLRCSSQSGHNTVSWYQQALGQGPQFIFQYYREEENGRGNFPPRFSGLQFPNYSSELNVNALELDDSALYLCASSLDGVTSGGGYEQYFGPGTRLTVT.

The CDR3: CASSLVLAGAQDTQYF. The CDR3 nucleotides are TGCGCCAGCAGCTTGGTTCTAGCGGGGGCACAGGATACGCAGTATTTT. The J gene is TRBJ2-3, the V gene TRBV5-1; TRBD2 matches 10 bases. The CDR3 spans 16 residues. Looked up from germline, CDR1 is SGHRS and CDR2 is YFSETQ. With V trimmed by 0 bases and J by 6 bases, 7 bases remained unmatched.

The rearrangement uses TRBV5-1 and TRBJ2-1; a weak D match, TRBD2 (5 bases). Germline CDR1 SGHRS, CDR2 YFSETQ. This CDR3 contains 14 residues. Trimming cost V 0 bases and J 6 bases, with 10 bases left between them. The CDR3 DNA is TGCGCCAGCAGCTTGGGGACTTTAGGCAATGAGCAGTTCTTC. Its translation: CASSLGTLGNEQFF.

The chain uses TRBV28 and TRBJ1-2; no reliable D call. This CDR3 is built from 10 residues. The ends were cut back, 6 bases at V and 4 bases at J, with 3 bases in the middle. In germline, CDR1 is MDHEN, CDR2 SYDVKM. The CDR3 sequence: CASRGYGYTF. For the CDR3, the DNA is TGTGCCAGCAGGGGCTATGGCTACACCTTC.

The V call is TRBV19, the J call TRBJ2-5; 9 bases are a match to TRBD2. Germline trimming cut 9 bases from V and 1 base from J; bases unmatched to any gene: 9. The CDR3 sequence is 15 residues long. The germline CDR1 and CDR2 sequences are LNHDA and SQIVND (reference sequence). For the CDR3, the DNA is TGTGCCAGCTCCACGCGCGGGAGGGTCCAAGAGACCCAGTACTTC. Translating it yields CASSTRGRVQETQYF.

V gene TRBV11-3 combines with J gene TRBJ1-2; D may be TRBD1 (6 bases). Germline CDR1 and CDR2: SGHNT and YENEEA. V was clipped by 9 bases and J by 3 bases, with 17 bases between them. There are 14 residues in the CDR3. The CDR3 loop is CARSVPGQDYGYTF. CDR3 in DNA: TGTGCCAGATCCGTCCCGGGACAAGACTATGGCTACACCTTC.

The chain is built from TRBV30 and TRBJ2-7, with D unresolved. CDR1 GTSNPN and CDR2 SVGIG come from the germline V gene (reference sequence). This CDR3 contains 13 residues. Trimming stripped 0 bases from V and 2 bases from J, with 8 bases between. As DNA, the CDR3 is TGTGCCTGGAGTGTTCAGACCACCTACGAGCAGTACTTC. As protein: CAWSVQTTYEQYF.

The gene calls are TRBV5-1 and TRBJ2-6; no definite D call. This CDR3 contains 14 residues. The germline V gene encodes CDR1 SGHRS and CDR2 YFSETQ. Deletions cut 7 bases from V and 0 bases from J, with 8 bases between. In DNA form, the CDR3 reads TGCGCCAGCCGGAGAAGCTCTGGGGCCAACGTCCTGACTTTC. It yields the protein CASRRSSGANVLTF. Complete variable domain (other parts from reference TRBV5-1 and TRBJ2-6): KAGVTQTPRYLIKTRGQQVTLSCSPISGHRSVSWYQQTPGQGLQFLFEYFSETQRNKGNFPGRFSGRQFSNSRSEMNVSTLELGDSALYLCASRRSSGANVLTFGAGSRLTVL.